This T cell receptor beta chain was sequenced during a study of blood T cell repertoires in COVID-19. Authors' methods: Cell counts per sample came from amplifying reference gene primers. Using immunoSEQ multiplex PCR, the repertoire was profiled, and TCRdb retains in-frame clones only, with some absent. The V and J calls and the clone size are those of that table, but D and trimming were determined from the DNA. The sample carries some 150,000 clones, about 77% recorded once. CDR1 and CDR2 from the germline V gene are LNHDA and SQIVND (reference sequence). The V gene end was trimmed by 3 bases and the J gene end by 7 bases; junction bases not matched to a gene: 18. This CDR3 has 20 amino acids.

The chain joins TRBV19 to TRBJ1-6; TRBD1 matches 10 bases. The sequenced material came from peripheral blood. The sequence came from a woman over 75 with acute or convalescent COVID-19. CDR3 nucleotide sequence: TGTGCCAGTAGTATTAGGTTCGGGACAGGGGTCCCACCAAGGAATTCACCCCTCCACTTT. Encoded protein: CASSIRFGTGVPPRNSPLHF. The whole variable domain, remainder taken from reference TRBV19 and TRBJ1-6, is DGGITQSPKYLFRKEGQNVTLSCEQNLNHDAMYWYRQDPGQGLRLIYYSQIVNDFQKGDIAEGYSVSREKKESFPLTVTSAQKNPTAFYLCASSIRFGTGVPPRNSPLHFGNGTRLTVT.